This entry lists 5 T cell receptor beta chains sequenced from one sample in a study of graft-versus-host responses after intestinal transplantation. Generated by immunoSEQ multiplex PCR, the TCRdb table keeps only in-frame clones and is missing some. The sample has about 130,000 clones, about 92% seen once; the top ten hold around 0.16%. These TCRs are of unknown antigen specificity. Sequenced here: unstimulated CD4+ T cells sorted from spleen or lymph node cells, sampled before intestinal transplant. The receptors originated from a human donor who received an intestinal transplant.

The rearrangement joins TRBV5-4 to TRBJ1-2; 8 nucleotides align to TRBD1. V was clipped by 4 bases and J by 6 bases; unmatched bases: 20. Germline V CDR1 and CDR2: SGHNT, YYREEE (reference sequence). The CDR3 spans 18 residues. DNA for the CDR3: TGTGCCAGCAGCCTCCGAGGCGGGACAGGCCTGTTATTACATGGCTACACCTTC. Translating it yields CASSLRGGTGLLLHGYTF.

This clone was seen once. CDR3 amino acids: CASRGSGRTEAFF. The CDR3 nucleotides read TGTGCCAGCAGGGGCAGTGGGAGGACTGAAGCTTTCTTT. This chain connects TRBV2 to TRBJ1-1; no clear D. CDR3 length: 13 amino acids. Trimming shortened V by 6 bases and J by 5 bases, and 13 bases separated the two germline ends. The germline CDR1 and CDR2 sequences are SNHLY and FYNNEI.

The CDR3 region has the DNA TGTGCCAGCAGCCTCAGACTAGCGGGGGGAGACAATGAGCAGTTCTTC. This translates into CASSLRLAGGDNEQFF. The chain is built from TRBV7-8 and TRBJ2-1, with TRBD2 matching 13 bases. The CDR3 runs to 16 residues. CDR1 is SGHVS and CDR2 is FQNEAQ in the germline V gene. After removal of 5 bases from V and 5 bases from J, the junction contained 6 bases not matched to a gene.

This clone was recorded only once. The chain is built from TRBV11-2 and TRBJ2-1, with D possibly matching TRBD1 (5 bases). The V and J ends lost 5 bases and 4 bases respectively, with 9 bases between them. The CDR3 is 13 amino acids. Germline V gene lookup returns CDR1 SGHAT and CDR2 FQNNGV. The CDR3 region is CASSQTEYNEQFF. The CDR3 coding sequence is TGTGCCAGCAGCCAGACAGAATACAATGAGCAGTTCTTC.

V and J are TRBV7-9 and TRBJ1-1; no definite D call. The germline gives CDR1 SEHNR, CDR2 FQNEAQ (reference sequence). V was shortened by 5 bases and J by 0 bases, with 10 bases between the two germline ends. The CDR3 is made up of 14 amino acids. The CDR3 loop is CASSPVVMNTEAFF. For the CDR3, the DNA is TGTGCCAGCAGCCCGGTCGTCATGAACACTGAAGCTTTCTTT.